This T cell receptor beta chain was sequenced during a study of blood T cells in healthy people across ages. Donors ranged from roughly 6 to 90 years old and were healthy Caucasians in Russia. Using a J-beta primer mix together with a sample-barcoded 5' primer, a second PCR was run for about 7 to 12 cycles. One entry per CDR3 protein results from TCRdb running MiXCR on the 5' RACE reads. Of around 990,000 distinct CDR3 sequences in the sample, roughly 24% were seen once. This clonotype has only a few counts. What it recognizes is unknown. Findings of the study overall: Without sorted subsets, naive and antigen-experienced compartments could not be conclusively compared. Higher diversity, along with more naive CD4+ cells, distinguished long-lived donors from aged donors.

The sample also formed part of further work on T cells of mothers and their children. From that paper: For unrelated pairs as for related ones, thymic selection shapes TCR recombination output similarly.

This receptor was identified in a girl aged 2 to 9 in good health. The sample taken for sequencing was blood.

CDR3 nucleotides: TGTGCCAGCAGTCCTTGGGACCTTTCAGCTTACGAGCAGTACTTC. Residues: CASSPWDLSAYEQYF. The rearrangement joins TRBV28 to TRBJ2-7; perhaps D is TRBD1 or TRBD2 (5 bases each). This CDR3 comprises 15 residues. V lost 5 bases, J lost 4 bases, and 18 bases lay in between. From germline, CDR1 is MDHEN and CDR2 SYDVKM.